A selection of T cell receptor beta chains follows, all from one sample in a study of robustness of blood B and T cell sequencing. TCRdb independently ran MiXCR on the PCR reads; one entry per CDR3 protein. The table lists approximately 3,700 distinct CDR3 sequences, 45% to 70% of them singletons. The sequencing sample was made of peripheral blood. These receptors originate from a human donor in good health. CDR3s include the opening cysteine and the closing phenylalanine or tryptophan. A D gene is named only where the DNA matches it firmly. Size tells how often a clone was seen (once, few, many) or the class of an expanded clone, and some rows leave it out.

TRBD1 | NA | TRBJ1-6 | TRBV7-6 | CASSLGQGDYSPLHF | TGTGCCAGCAGCCTGGGACAGGGGGATTACTCACCCCTCCACTTT
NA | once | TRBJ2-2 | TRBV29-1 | CSVVWGASNTGELFF | TGCAGCGTTGTCTGGGGGGCCTCGAACACCGGGGAGCTGTTTTTT
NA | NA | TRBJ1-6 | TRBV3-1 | CASSLFDAGYSPLHF | TGTGCCAGCAGCCTTTTTGACGCAGGGTATTCACCCCTCCACTTT
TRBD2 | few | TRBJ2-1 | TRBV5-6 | CASSLGRRRGGRNEQFF | TGTGCCAGCAGCTTGGGTCGCCGGCGGGGGGGCCGCAATGAGCAGTTCTTC
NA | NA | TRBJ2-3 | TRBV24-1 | CATSEPNTDTQYF | TGTGCCACCAGTGAACCTAACACAGATACGCAGTATTTT
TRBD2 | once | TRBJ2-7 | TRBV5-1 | CASSFRTSGGYEQYF | TGCGCCAGCAGCTTTCGGACTAGCGGGGGGTACGAGCAGTACTTC
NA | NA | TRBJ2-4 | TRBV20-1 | CSARVQNKNIQYF | TGCAGTGCTAGAGTCCAGAACAAAAACATTCAGTACTTC
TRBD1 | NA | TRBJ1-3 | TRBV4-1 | CASSQAKLQGAGNTIYF | TGCGCCAGCAGCCAAGCCAAACTTCAGGGGGCCGGAAACACCATATATTTT
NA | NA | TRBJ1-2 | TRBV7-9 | CASTIPEVSSHGYTF | TGTGCCAGCACCATCCCCGAGGTCTCGAGCCATGGCTACACCTTC
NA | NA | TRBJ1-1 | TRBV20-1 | CSARVVGNTEAFF | TGCAGTGCTAGAGTGGTGGGGAACACTGAAGCTTTCTTT
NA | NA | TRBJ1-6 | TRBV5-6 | CASSSNREGSPLHF | TGTGCCAGCAGCTCGAACAGGGAGGGTTCACCCCTCCACTTT
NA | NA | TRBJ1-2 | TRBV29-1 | CSVGWGNTNYGYTF | TGCAGCGTAGGCTGGGGTAATACTAACTATGGCTACACCTTC
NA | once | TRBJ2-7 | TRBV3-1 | CASSQAWDTPNEQYF | TGTGCCAGCAGCCAGGCGTGGGACACACCCAACGAGCAGTACTTC
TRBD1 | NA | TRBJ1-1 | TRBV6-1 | CASSSQGALAGAVAFF | TGTGCCAGCAGCTCACAGGGGGCGCTGGCCGGGGCTGTAGCTTTCTTT
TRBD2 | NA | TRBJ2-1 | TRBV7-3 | CASLHSASGGLAYNEQFF | TGTGCCAGCTTACACTCCGCAAGCGGGGGGCTCGCGTACAATGAGCAGTTCTTC
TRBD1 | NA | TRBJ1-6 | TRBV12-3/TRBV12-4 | CASRTGEGYNSPLHF | TGTGCCAGCAGGACAGGGGAAGGGTATAATTCACCCCTCCACTTT
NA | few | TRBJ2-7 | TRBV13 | CASSLQSYEQYF | TGTGCCAGCAGCCTACAGTCCTACGAGCAGTACTTC
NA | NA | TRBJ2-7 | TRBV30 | CAWSDIAANSYEQYF | TGTGCCTGGAGCGACATTGCAGCTAACTCCTACGAGCAGTACTTC
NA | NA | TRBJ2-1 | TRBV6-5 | CASGGFNEQFF | TGTGCCAGCGGAGGATTCAATGAGCAGTTCTTC
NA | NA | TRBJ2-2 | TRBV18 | CASSPNQGPTGELFF | TGTGCCAGCTCGCCCAACCAGGGGCCCACCGGGGAGCTGTTTTTT
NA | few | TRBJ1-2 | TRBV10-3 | CAISDAGDYGYTF | TGTGCCATCAGTGATGCAGGGGACTATGGCTACACCTTC
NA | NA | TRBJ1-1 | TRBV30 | CAWTPLNTEAFF | TGTGCCTGGACACCTTTGAACACTGAAGCTTTCTTT
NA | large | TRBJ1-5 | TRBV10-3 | CAISVENTNQPQHF | TGTGCCATCAGTGTCGAAAACACGAATCAGCCCCAGCATTTT
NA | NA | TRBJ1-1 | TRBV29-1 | CSVVFVGMNTEAFF | TGCAGCGTTGTTTTTGTGGGTATGAACACTGAAGCTTTCTTT
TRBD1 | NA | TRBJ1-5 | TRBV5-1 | CASSFTGGEGNQPQHF | TGCGCCAGCAGTTTCACAGGGGGCGAAGGCAATCAGCCCCAGCATTTT
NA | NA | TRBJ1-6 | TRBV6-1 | CASSTSNSPLHF | TGTGCCAGCAGTACGAGTAATTCACCCCTCCACTTT
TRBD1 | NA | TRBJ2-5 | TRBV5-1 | CASSLGTGQEEETQYF | TGCGCCAGCAGCTTGGGGACAGGGCAGGAGGAAGAGACCCAGTACTTC
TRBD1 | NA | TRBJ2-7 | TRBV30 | CATGQGSYEQYF | TGTGCCACCGGACAGGGTTCCTACGAGCAGTACTTC
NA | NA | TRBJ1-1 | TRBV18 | CASSPGGNTEAFF | TGTGCCAGCTCACCGGGGGGGAACACTGAAGCTTTCTTT
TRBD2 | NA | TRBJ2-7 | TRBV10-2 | CASSAASGGALGEQYF | TGCGCCAGCAGTGCGGCTAGCGGGGGGGCCTTGGGAGAGCAGTACTTC
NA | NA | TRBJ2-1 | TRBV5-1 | CASSGRQYNEQFF | TGCGCCAGCAGCGGTAGACAGTACAATGAGCAGTTCTTC
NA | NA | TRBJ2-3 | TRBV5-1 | CASSLRGGSLLTDTQYF | TGCGCCAGCAGCTTAAGGGGGGGCAGCCTACTCACAGATACGCAGTATTTT
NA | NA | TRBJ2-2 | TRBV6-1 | CASSHVVRGAGELFF | TGTGCCAGCAGCCACGTGGTTCGAGGGGCCGGGGAGCTGTTTTTT
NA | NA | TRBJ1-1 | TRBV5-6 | CASSLETEAFF | TGTGCCAGCAGCTTGGAGACTGAAGCTTTCTTT
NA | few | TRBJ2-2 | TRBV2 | CASGDLNTGELFF | TGTGCCAGCGGGGACTTGAACACCGGGGAGCTGTTTTTT
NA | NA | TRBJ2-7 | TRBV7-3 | CASSLKVKQGSYEQYF | TGTGCCAGCAGCTTAAAGGTGAAGCAGGGAAGTTACGAGCAGTACTTC
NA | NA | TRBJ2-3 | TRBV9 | CASSAARGADTQYF | TGTGCCAGCAGCGCCGCACGGGGCGCAGATACGCAGTATTTT
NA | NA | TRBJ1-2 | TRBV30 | CAWSTPGNRPRGYTF | TGTGCCTGGAGTACCCCTGGGAACCGTCCGAGGGGCTACACCTTC
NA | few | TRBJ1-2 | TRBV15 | CATSRDWSGYTF | TGTGCCACCAGCAGAGATTGGAGTGGCTACACCTTC
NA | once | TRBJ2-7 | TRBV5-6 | CASHVGGVGGSYEQYF | TGTGCCAGCCATGTTGGAGGGGTAGGGGGCAGCTACGAGCAGTACTTC
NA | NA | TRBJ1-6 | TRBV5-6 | CASSLESGGRSPLHF | TGTGCCAGCAGCTTGGAGAGCGGGGGTAGGTCACCCCTCCACTTT
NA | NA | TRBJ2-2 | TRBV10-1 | CASSSAGPNTGELFF | TGCGCCAGCAGTTCGGCAGGGCCGAACACCGGGGAGCTGTTTTTT